The source of this TCR beta chain is a study of T cells in Graves' hyperthyroidism and ophthalmopathy. V trimming: 0 bases; J trimming: 7 bases; junction bases outside the gene matches: 10. From germline, CDR1 is MNHNY and CDR2 SVGAGI (reference sequence). CDR3 length equals 18 residues. RNA transcripts gave rise to amplified TCR beta CDR3 regions. Initially, a first-round RT-PCR of the TCR CDR3 employed the HTBI primer set. TCRdb reprocessed the multiplex PCR reads via MiXCR and lists one record per CDR3 protein. The data show 600,000 to 900,000 distinct CDR3 sequences, about 16% seen once. This clonotype came up many times.

V gene TRBV6-6 combines with J gene TRBJ2-1; 12 positions agree with TRBD2. This receptor was obtained from a man younger than 35 with Graves' hyperthyroidism. Sequencing was carried out using blood. CDR3 protein: CASSYSKTSGSLWNEQFF. CDR3 sequence (DNA): TGTGCCAGCAGTTACTCTAAGACTAGCGGGAGCCTTTGGAATGAGCAGTTCTTC.